The clone carrying this T cell receptor (beta chain) was seen only once. The target antigen is unknown. This sample was included in a study of cytomegalovirus exposure and HLA in healthy donors. In the PCR, 60 Vbeta and 13 Jbeta primers were used. Using immunoSEQ multiplex PCR, the repertoire was profiled, and TCRdb retains in-frame clones only, with some absent. Of some 150,000 clones listed, around 77% were seen once; the top ten hold approximately 4.9%. Trimming removed 3 bases from V and 4 bases from J; junction bases left unmatched: 8. CDR1 SGHRS and CDR2 YFSETQ come from the germline V gene. This CDR3 is 15 amino acids long. The study's findings and limits: Clonal expansion was found to be greater in HLA-associated TCR beta chains than in equally common others in a later analysis. An observed cluster of highly shared sequence variants was recorded as a likely sequencing artifact. Across donors, sequencing depth was assumed by presence/absence analyses to be roughly uniform.

The TCR was taken from a woman aged 45-65 years in good health and CMV-seronegative. The chain links TRBV5-1 to TRBJ2-7, with 9 positions matching TRBD1. Sequenced material: PBMCs. This chain's CDR3 is CASSSYRDREYEQYF. The DNA for the CDR3 is TGCGCCAGCAGCTCCTACCGGGACAGGGAGTACGAGCAGTACTTC.